This TCR beta chain was sequenced during a study of neurological immune-mediated disorders. TCRdb ran MiXCR on the 5' RACE reads and lists one entry per CDR3 protein. Among more than 55,000 distinct CDR3 sequences, roughly 10% were seen once, and the ten largest hold roughly an eighth. This clonotype was picked up many times. Indicated time point: longitudinal time-point 2. Unsorted libraries were prepared from 2 million PBMCs held at -80 C. CDR1 and CDR2 from the germline V gene are DFQATT and SNEGSKA (reference sequence). J lost 4 bases, V lost 2 bases, and 8 bases had no gene match. The length of the CDR3 is 15 residues.

The V gene is TRBV20-1, the J gene TRBJ2-5; 9 positions match TRBD1. The sample consisted of PBMCs. The receptor was isolated from a man aged 30 to 39 in good health. DNA of the CDR3: TGCAGTGCTAGACCATCCGGGACAGGGAGAGAGACCCAGTACTTC. Translating gives CSARPSGTGRETQYF.